The 6 T cell receptor beta chains listed next were all sequenced from one sample in a study of TIL therapy for anti-PD-1-resistant metastatic lung cancer. The immunoSEQ assay was v3. This table comes from immunoSEQ multiplex PCR, and its TCRdb copy is limited to in-frame clones, with some not included. The repertoire holds 55,000 to 65,000 clones, with about 69% as singletons. Time point given: pre-treatment sample, taken before nivolumab and TIL therapy. The sample here was blood, taken at baseline. These receptors originate from a person aged 25-85 years with non-small cell lung cancer.

The CDR3 DNA reads as TGTGCCAGCAGCTTGGGAGCGGATCTTACCAATGAGCAGTTCTTC. Protein sequence: CASSLGADLTNEQFF. V gene TRBV5-4 combines with J gene TRBJ2-1; maybe TRBD2 (5 bases). The V end lost 0 bases, the J end lost 6 bases, and 13 bases lay between the germline ends. Germline assignment: CDR1 SGHNT and CDR2 YYREEE (reference sequence). The CDR3 spans 15 residues.

This clone was counted between two and nine times. This rearrangement joins TRBV19 to TRBJ1-5, with 7 bases aligning to TRBD1. V trimming: 9 bases; J trimming: 6 bases; junction bases outside the gene matches: 8. Per germline, CDR1 LNHDA and CDR2 SQIVND (reference sequence). The CDR3 totals 13 residues. The CDR3: CASTDREAQPQHF. The CDR3 coding sequence is TGTGCCAGCACCGACAGGGAGGCTCAGCCCCAGCATTTT.

The chain recombines TRBV28 with TRBJ1-2; D not resolved. The V end lost 5 bases, the J end lost 8 bases, and 12 bases lay between the germline ends. Germline V gene data show CDR1 as MDHEN and CDR2 as SYDVKM. The length of the CDR3 is 12 residues. The chain's CDR3 is CASSNGYWGYTF. The CDR3 coding sequence is TGTGCCAGCAGTAATGGGTATTGGGGCTACACCTTC.

This clone showed up just a few times. Other DNA sequences in this sample translate to the same CDR3. The rearrangement links TRBV5-1 to TRBJ2-2; possibly TRBD1 or TRBD2 for D (5 bases each). Looked up from germline, CDR1 is SGHRS and CDR2 is YFSETQ. With 0 bases removed from V and 0 bases from J, the gap between germline ends came to 9 bases. The CDR3 runs 16 residues. CDR3 residues: CASSLGGTANTGELFF. DNA of the CDR3: TGCGCCAGCAGCTTGGGGGGGACGGCGAACACCGGGGAGCTGTTTTTT.

The chain uses TRBV5-1 and TRBJ2-3, with 12 bases that match TRBD2. The CDR3 is 19 amino acids. The V gene end was trimmed by 0 bases and the J gene end by 2 bases; junction bases not matched to a gene: 10. CDR1 SGHRS and CDR2 YFSETQ come from the germline V gene. The CDR3 loop reads CASSLAQTSGGLITDTQYF. CDR3 nucleotides: TGCGCCAGCAGCTTGGCCCAGACTAGCGGGGGACTTATCACAGATACGCAGTATTTT.

The rearrangement links TRBV6-6 to TRBJ1-5; D is unresolved. This CDR3 has 14 residues. V dropped 4 bases and J dropped 6 bases, with 13 bases sitting between them. The germline V gene has CDR1 MNHNY and CDR2 SVGAGI (reference sequence). The CDR3: CASSSRPLGQPQHF. The CDR3 DNA is TGTGCCAGCAGTTCCAGACCGCTGGGTCAGCCCCAGCATTTT.